Included here is one T cell receptor (beta chain) sequence, with context. In the original processing: Amplifying reference gene primers gave estimates of nucleated cell counts. Generated by immunoSEQ multiplex PCR, the TCRdb table keeps only in-frame clones and is missing some. That table gives V, J and clone size, and the DNA gave D and trimming. The sample includes approximately 99,000 clones, roughly 88% of them seen just once. These data come from a study of blood T cell repertoires in COVID-19. Overall study context: PBMCs, B-cell-depleted T cells, or T cells were the source of the cDNA or gDNA that made up the material.

CDR1 SGHRS and CDR2 YFSETQ come from the germline V gene. V trimming: 2 bases; J trimming: 1 base; junction bases outside the gene matches: 5. The CDR3 is made up of 15 amino acids. This chain uses TRBV5-1 with TRBJ1-1; 7 positions agree with TRBD1. The TCR comes from a human donor in a cohort sampled during active COVID-19. What was sequenced was peripheral blood. For the CDR3, the DNA is TGCGCCAGCAGCTTAAACAGGGGACCGAACACTGAAGCTTTCTTT. Translated, it gives CASSLNRGPNTEAFF. Together with reference TRBV5-1 and TRBJ1-1, the CDR3 gives the full variable domain: KAGVTQTPRYLIKTRGQQVTLSCSPISGHRSVSWYQQTPGQGLQFLFEYFSETQRNKGNFPGRFSGRQFSNSRSEMNVSTLELGDSALYLCASSLNRGPNTEAFFGQGTRLTVV.